A single sample is the source of the 31 T cell receptor beta chains below, sequenced in a study of shared clonotypes between healthy human individuals. Clones were read by immunoSEQ multiplex PCR, and TCRdb kept only the in-frame ones, dropping some. Of about 2.3 million clones in the sample, over 90% were seen once. The specimen was naive CD4+ T cells from PBMCs. Subset: CD45RA+ positively selected. These receptors were obtained from a man aged 18 to 35 in good health. Some clones in this sample may be carry-over from other donors' samples.

This chain joins TRBV5-1 and TRBJ2-1; no firm D call. Trimming left V 6 bases short and J 6 bases short, with 10 bases between. The CDR3 consists of 12 residues. CDR1 SGHRS and CDR2 YFSETQ come from the germline V gene. The CDR3 spells CASKQEGNEQFF. The CDR3 bases are TGCGCCAGCAAGCAGGAAGGCAATGAGCAGTTCTTC. The full variable domain, in which reference TRBV5-1 and TRBJ2-1 provide the parts outside the CDR3, is KAGVTQTPRYLIKTRGQQVTLSCSPISGHRSVSWYQQTPGQGLQFLFEYFSETQRNKGNFPGRFSGRQFSNSRSEMNVSTLELGDSALYLCASKQEGNEQFFGPGTRLTVL.

This chain links TRBV18 with TRBJ1-1, with unresolved D. CDR1 KGHSH and CDR2 LQKENI come from the germline V gene. CDR3 length equals 11 residues. Trimming stripped 4 bases from V and 4 bases from J, with 4 bases between. CDR3 nucleotides: TGTGCCAGCTCACTCCTCACTGAAGCTTTCTTT. Its protein is CASSLLTEAFF.

The chain employs TRBV7-3 and TRBJ2-3; 9 nucleotides match TRBD1. The J segment lost 2 bases and the V segment lost 6 bases, leaving 9 bases of the junction unmatched. The CDR3 is 16 amino acids. Germline V lookup: CDR1 SGHTA, CDR2 FQGTGA. CDR3 sequence (DNA): TGTGCCAGCAGAATAGGGGACAGGGACCCCACAGATACGCAGTATTTT. Translating gives CASRIGDRDPTDTQYF.

The chain uses TRBV11-3 and TRBJ2-5, with 7 bases that match TRBD2. The CDR3 contains 14 residues. CDR1 and CDR2 (germline): SGHNT, YENEEA. J was trimmed by 7 bases and V by 1 base; bases with no gene match: 6. In nucleotides, the CDR3 is TGTGCCAGCAGCTTAGGGGACTACCCGCGGACCCAGTACTTC. It codes for CASSLGDYPRTQYF.

J is TRBJ2-1 and V is TRBV7-9, with D tentatively TRBD2 (5 bases). This CDR3 is built from 12 residues. CDR1 and CDR2 from the germline V gene are SEHNR and FQNEAQ (reference sequence). V shed 3 bases and J shed 9 bases, with 9 bases lying between them. CDR3 nucleotide sequence: TGTGCCAGCAGCTTGTCTAGCAGTGAGCAGTTCTTC. Translating it yields CASSLSSSEQFF.

V is TRBV7-2 and J is TRBJ1-2; TRBD1 might be the D (6 bases). Germline assignment: CDR1 SGHTA and CDR2 FQGNSA. V was trimmed by 0 bases and J by 4 bases, leaving 9 bases between them. The CDR3 sequence is 14 residues long. The CDR3 reads CASSLARDIYGYTF. The CDR3 DNA reads TGTGCCAGCAGCTTAGCTAGGGACATCTATGGCTACACCTTC.

The rearrangement links TRBV11-2 to TRBJ1-2; D remains unclear. Per the germline V gene, CDR1 is SGHAT and CDR2 is FQNNGV. V lost 0 bases to trimming and J lost 8 bases, with 10 bases between them. The CDR3 length is 13 residues. The CDR3 DNA follows: TGTGCCAGCAGCTTAGATTTATCAACGGGCTACACCTTC. Translation gives CASSLDLSTGYTF.

This rearrangement joins TRBV6-1 to TRBJ1-5; D is ambiguous. The germline gives CDR1 MNHNS, CDR2 SASEGT. This CDR3 is 14 amino acids long. V lost 6 bases and J lost 0, with 9 bases in between. CDR3 amino acids: CASSPRDSNQPQHF. The CDR3 DNA sequence: TGTGCCAGCAGCCCTCGAGATAGCAATCAGCCCCAGCATTTT.

V gene TRBV5-4 combines with J gene TRBJ2-6; D is unresolved. V was shortened by 3 bases and J by 0 bases, with 10 bases between the two germline ends. CDR3 length equals 16 residues. The germline CDR1 and CDR2 sequences are SGHNT and YYREEE (reference sequence). This CDR3 reads CASSSARASGANVLTF. For the CDR3, the DNA is TGTGCCAGCAGCTCTGCAAGGGCCTCTGGGGCCAACGTCCTGACTTTC.

V usage is TRBV30 and J usage is TRBJ2-7; no clear D. This CDR3 contains 12 residues. V lost 2 bases to trimming and J lost 8 bases, with 13 bases between them. The germline V gene encodes CDR1 GTSNPN and CDR2 SVGIG (reference sequence). Here the CDR3 reads CAWSRAFPQQYF. The CDR3 nucleotides read TGTGCCTGGAGTAGAGCATTCCCGCAGCAGTACTTC.

The CDR3 region is CASSPTSSGSFLPNEQFF. CDR3 DNA sequence: TGTGCCAGCAGCCCCACCAGTTCGGGCAGTTTCCTCCCCAATGAGCAGTTCTTC. The chain combines TRBV11-3 with TRBJ2-1; D is undetermined. The CDR3 is 18 amino acids. CDR1 is SGHNT, CDR2 YENEEA, per germline. The V gene lost 5 bases and the J gene lost 6 bases, with 26 bases spanning the gap. Full variable domain (missing parts from reference TRBV11-3 and TRBJ2-1): EAGVVQSPRYKIIEKKQPVAFWCNPISGHNTLYWYLQNLGQGPELLIRYENEEAVDDSQLPKDRFSAERLKGVDSTLKIQPAELGDSAVYLCASSPTSSGSFLPNEQFFGPGTRLTVL.

This chain joins TRBV25-1 and TRBJ1-3; 8 positions agree with TRBD1. With V trimmed by 3 bases and J by 0 bases, 10 bases remained unmatched. Germline V CDR1 and CDR2: MGHDK, SYGVNS. The CDR3 spans 18 residues. CDR3 protein: CASSEGSPGGISGNTIYF. The DNA of the CDR3 is TGTGCCAGCAGTGAGGGAAGCCCAGGGGGCATCTCTGGAAACACCATATATTTT.

This clone appeared a few times. This chain connects TRBV5-4 to TRBJ2-7; TRBD2 agrees at 7 bases. Germline assignment: CDR1 SGHNT and CDR2 YYREEE (reference sequence). The trim removed 5 bases at V and 6 bases at J, leaving 8 bases unmatched. The CDR3 runs to 13 residues. The CDR3 reads CASSSGLGGEQYF. The DNA of the CDR3 is TGTGCCAGCAGTTCTGGACTAGGTGGCGAGCAGTACTTC.

V gene TRBV7-9 combines with J gene TRBJ1-4; perhaps TRBD1 as D (5 bases). With 8 bases removed from V and 1 base from J, the gap between germline ends came to 17 bases. Germline assignment: CDR1 SEHNR and CDR2 FQNEAQ (reference sequence). CDR3 length: 16 residues. This CDR3 is CASAYEQARTNEKLFF. The CDR3 nucleotides read TGTGCCAGCGCATATGAACAGGCGAGAACTAATGAAAAACTGTTTTTT. Combining the CDR3 with reference TRBV7-9 and TRBJ1-4 gives the whole variable domain DTGVSQNPRHKITKRGQNVTFRCDPISEHNRLYWYRQTLGQGPEFLTYFQNEAQLEKSRLLSDRFSAERPKGSFSTLEIQRTEQGDSAMYLCASAYEQARTNEKLFFGSGTQLSVL.

The V and J genes are TRBV7-2 and TRBJ2-4, with 16 nucleotides matching TRBD2. Unmatched junction bases numbered 3, after V lost 5 bases and J lost 5 bases. CDR1 and CDR2 (germline): SGHTA, FQGNSA. CDR3 length equals 16 residues. CDR3 DNA: TGTGCCAGCAGCCCTGGGACTAGCGGGAGGGAAAACATTCAGTACTTC. Its protein product is CASSPGTSGRENIQYF.

The genes are TRBV10-3 and TRBJ1-3; the D is unclear. The CDR3 has 12 residues. V was clipped by 3 bases and J by 7 bases, with 7 bases between them. Germline values: CDR1 ENHRY, CDR2 SYGVKD. The CDR3 coding sequence is TGTGCCATCAGTGACGTGGGGAACACCATATATTTT. It translates to CAISDVGNTIYF.

The chain uses TRBV7-9 and TRBJ2-2, with TRBD1 as a possible D gene (6 bases). This CDR3 comprises 18 residues. Trimming stripped 2 bases from V and 3 bases from J, with 19 bases between. Germline CDR1 is SEHNR and CDR2 is FQNEAQ (reference sequence). Here the CDR3 DNA reads TGTGCCAGCAGCTTAAGGGTTGCGGCCAGGGGCTACACCGGGGAGCTGTTTTTT. It is translated as CASSLRVAARGYTGELFF.

In this sample, this clone turned up once. This chain connects TRBV19 to TRBJ2-2, with 9 bases lining up with TRBD1. Per germline, CDR1 LNHDA and CDR2 SQIVND (reference sequence). V lost 8 bases, J lost 5 bases, and 6 bases stayed unmatched. CDR3 length: 14 amino acids. The CDR3 region has the DNA TGTGCCAGTGGACAGGGGTCTTCTACCGGGGAGCTGTTTTTT. As protein: CASGQGSSTGELFF.

The V call is TRBV4-1, the J call TRBJ2-3, with D uncertain. Trimming took off 4 bases at V and 0 bases at J, with 11 bases between the two ends. The CDR3 has 15 amino acids. Germline CDR1 MGHRA, CDR2 YSYEKL. This CDR3 reads CASSPPRQSTDTQYF. For the CDR3, the DNA is TGCGCCAGCAGCCCCCCACGGCAGAGCACAGATACGCAGTATTTT.

The chain couples TRBV4-1 to TRBJ2-3, with D possibly TRBD2 on 5 matching bases. Trimming stripped 1 base from V and 4 bases from J, with 12 bases between. The length of the CDR3 is 15 residues. CDR1 is MGHRA and CDR2 is YSYEKL in the germline V gene. As DNA, the CDR3 is TGCGCCAGCAGCCAAGGAGGGCCCCCCGCAGATACGCAGTATTTT. This sequence encodes CASSQGGPPADTQYF.

The chain combines TRBV5-4 with TRBJ2-1, with 9 bases aligning to TRBD2. Germline V CDR1 and CDR2: SGHNT, YYREEE (reference sequence). CDR3 length: 16 residues. V lost 1 base to trimming and J lost 6 bases; unmatched junction nucleotides: 8. CDR3 in amino acids: CASSLLSGRGSNEQFF. The CDR3, as DNA: TGTGCCAGCAGCTTGCTTAGCGGGAGAGGTAGCAATGAGCAGTTCTTC.

V is TRBV6-5 and J is TRBJ1-1, with a tentative D call TRBD1 (5 bases). The length of the CDR3 is 13 residues. Germline lookup yields CDR1 MNHEY and CDR2 SVGAGI. Trimming shortened V by 4 bases and J by 5 bases, and 11 bases separated the two germline ends. CDR3 loop: CASSWGVRTEAFF. The CDR3 nucleotides read TGTGCCAGCAGTTGGGGGGTTCGGACTGAAGCTTTCTTT.

A remark on this clone: The junction differs from germline at one of its ends, possibly a read error. The chain uses TRBV6-5 and TRBJ2-7, with 10 bases that match TRBD1. Germline V CDR1 and CDR2: MNHEY, SVGAGI. The CDR3 contains 16 residues. The CDR3 nucleotides are TGTGCCAGCAGTCACTCATCCCCTGGGACAGGGGACGAGCAGTACTTC. It specifies CASSHSSPGTGDEQYF.

The J gene is TRBJ2-7, the V gene TRBV9; maybe TRBD1 (5 bases). The CDR3 loop spans 17 amino acids. CDR1 SGDLS and CDR2 YYNGEE come from the germline V gene. The V end was cut by 3 bases, the J end by 0 bases, with 19 bases between. The CDR3 DNA follows: TGTGCCAGCAGCGGAGACCCACGGACACAAACCTCCTACGAGCAGTACTTC. It translates to CASSGDPRTQTSYEQYF.

This clone was detected a few times. The same CDR3 is also encoded by other DNA sequences in this sample. This chain connects TRBV6-1 to TRBJ2-7; 10 bases agree with TRBD2. Germline CDR1 MNHNS, CDR2 SASEGT. After removal of 6 bases from V and 2 bases from J, the junction contained 4 bases not matched to a gene. The CDR3 runs 14 residues. Here the CDR3 reads CASRRTSGTYEQYF. Written as DNA, the CDR3 is TGTGCCAGCAGAAGGACTAGCGGAACCTACGAGCAGTACTTC.

The chain combines TRBV5-5 with TRBJ2-7; 9 positions match TRBD2. Germline loops: CDR1 SGHKS, CDR2 YYEKEE (reference sequence). CDR3 length: 17 amino acids. V was clipped by 3 bases and J by 7 bases; unmatched bases: 17. The CDR3 here is CASSSPRTTSLAGEQYF. CDR3 nucleotides: TGTGCCAGCAGCTCCCCCCGAACGACTAGCCTAGCGGGGGAGCAGTACTTC.

The CDR3 sequence: CATSRELGEAFF. The CDR3 DNA follows: TGTGCCACCAGCAGAGAACTGGGAGAAGCTTTCTTT. V is TRBV15 and J is TRBJ1-1; no reliable D call. Germline CDR1 LNHNV, CDR2 YYDKDF (reference sequence). The CDR3 totals 12 residues. With 0 bases removed from V and 8 bases from J, the gap between germline ends came to 7 bases. Looking up the rest from reference TRBV15 and TRBJ1-1 gives the full variable domain: DAMVIQNPRYQVTQFGKPVTLSCSQTLNHNVMYWYQQKSSQAPKLLFHYYDKDFNNEADTPDNFQSRRPNTSFCFLDIRSPGLGDTAMYLCATSRELGEAFFGQGTRLTVV.

The chain has TRBV28 and TRBJ1-2; D possibly corresponds to TRBD1 (6 bases). Trimming pared 4 bases from V and 8 bases from J, leaving 26 bases between. The CDR3 loop spans 17 amino acids. Germline V CDR1 and CDR2: MDHEN, SYDVKM. Here the CDR3 reads CASSSPDSRGLSIGYTF. The CDR3 DNA sequence: TGTGCCAGCAGTTCGCCAGATTCCAGGGGTTTGTCTATCGGCTACACCTTC.

V is TRBV27 and J is TRBJ2-3; tentatively, D is TRBD2 (7 bases). Germline CDR1 MNHEY, CDR2 SMNVEV (reference sequence). This CDR3 region has 14 residues. Deletions cut 4 bases from V and 3 bases from J, with 11 bases between. CDR3 DNA sequence: TGTGCCAGCAGTTCCAGGGGACTAACAGATACGCAGTATTTT. Amino acids: CASSSRGLTDTQYF.

This clone was picked up one time. This rearrangement joins TRBV7-3 to TRBJ2-7; 10 bases fit TRBD1. V was pared by 5 bases and J by 6 bases, with 10 bases of the junction left unmatched. This CDR3 spans 15 amino acids. The germline gives CDR1 SGHTA, CDR2 FQGTGA. The CDR3 DNA sequence: TGTGCCAGCAGCCTCTACGGGACAGGGGAGATCGAGCAGTACTTC. Translated: CASSLYGTGEIEQYF.

The chain is built from TRBV30 and TRBJ1-4; D is unclear. Germline V gene data show CDR1 as GTSNPN and CDR2 as SVGIG (reference sequence). V gave up 2 bases and J gave up 5 bases, with 9 bases separating them. CDR3 length: 13 residues. The CDR3 here is CAWSWGVNEKLFF. CDR3 in DNA: TGTGCCTGGAGTTGGGGAGTCAATGAAAAACTGTTTTTT.